The next 9 T cell receptor beta chains were all read from a single sample in a study of blood T cell repertoires in COVID-19. Method: immunoSEQ multiplex PCR; TCRdb's copy keeps in-frame clones and lacks some. The sample gives 130,000 to 150,000 clones, more than 70% of which show up once; roughly 1.6% is in the top ten. The material sequenced was peripheral blood. These receptors were obtained from a human donor in a cohort sampled during active COVID-19.

The V and J genes are TRBV5-1 and TRBJ1-5; TRBD1 might be the D (6 bases). The V and J ends lost 4 bases and 3 bases respectively, with 11 bases between them. Germline CDR1 SGHRS, CDR2 YFSETQ. The CDR3 sequence is 14 residues long. The DNA for the CDR3 is TGCGCCAGCAGCCCGGACAGTCCCAATCAGCCCCAGCATTTT. Protein: CASSPDSPNQPQHF. The whole variable domain, remainder taken from reference TRBV5-1 and TRBJ1-5, is KAGVTQTPRYLIKTRGQQVTLSCSPISGHRSVSWYQQTPGQGLQFLFEYFSETQRNKGNFPGRFSGRQFSNSRSEMNVSTLELGDSALYLCASSPDSPNQPQHFGDGTRLSIL.

The chain joins TRBV7-2 to TRBJ1-4; D not resolved. Germline CDR1 is SGHTA and CDR2 is FQGNSA. The CDR3 sequence is 12 residues long. Trimming removed 1 base from V and 8 bases from J, with 5 bases in between. This CDR3 reads CASSLGGEKLFF. The CDR3 coding sequence is TGTGCCAGCAGCTTAGGCGGGGAAAAACTGTTTTTT.

This sequence joins TRBV9 and TRBJ1-1; D might be TRBD1 (6 bases). Trimming removed 4 bases at V and 0 bases at J, with 7 bases between. The CDR3 contains 13 residues. In germline, CDR1 is SGDLS, CDR2 YYNGEE. CDR3: CASSRQVNTEAFF. In DNA form, the CDR3 reads TGTGCCAGCAGCCGACAGGTGAACACTGAAGCTTTCTTT.

This CDR3 is CASKYGRAGGPPGQYF. In nucleotides, the CDR3 is TGTGCCAGCAAATATGGGAGGGCGGGGGGCCCCCCTGGGCAGTACTTC. The rearrangement joins TRBV6-4 to TRBJ2-7; 8 nucleotides agree with TRBD2. V lost 7 bases, J lost 9 bases, and 20 bases stayed unmatched. Germline V gives CDR1 MRHNA, CDR2 SNTAGT. The CDR3 contains 16 residues.

The chain couples TRBV18 to TRBJ1-2; TRBD1 matches 8 bases. The CDR3 runs to 14 residues. Trimming removed 3 bases from V and 3 bases from J; junction bases left unmatched: 3. Germline CDR1 reads KGHSH; CDR2 reads LQKENI. The CDR3 spells CASSPQQGDYGYTF. CDR3 coding DNA: TGTGCCAGCTCACCCCAACAGGGGGACTATGGCTACACCTTC.

This chain joins TRBV7-9 and TRBJ1-2; no clear D gene. V was pared by 5 bases and J by 4 bases, with 8 bases between. CDR3 length equals 12 residues. The germline V gene has CDR1 SEHNR and CDR2 FQNEAQ (reference sequence). CDR3 bases: TGTGCCAGCAGCCCACAATCCTATGGCTACACCTTC. Its protein product is CASSPQSYGYTF.

This clone has more than one count but fewer than ten. This chain uses TRBV5-1 with TRBJ2-2; 10 bases are shared with TRBD1. CDR3 length equals 16 residues. The germline gives CDR1 SGHRS, CDR2 YFSETQ. Losses at the gene ends were 4 bases for V and 4 bases for J; bases not matched to a gene: 7. The CDR3 DNA sequence: TGCGCCAGCAGCCCTAGACAGGGGGCGTCCACCGGGGAGCTGTTTTTT. As protein: CASSPRQGASTGELFF.

The chain uses TRBV27 and TRBJ2-2; weak D call: TRBD1 (6 bases). The CDR3 sequence is 15 residues long. The V end was cut by 5 bases, the J end by 7 bases, with 17 bases between. Germline CDR1 reads MNHEY; CDR2 reads SMNVEV (reference sequence). The CDR3 spells CASSGVWGRVGELFF. As DNA, the CDR3 is TGTGCCAGCAGTGGGGTGTGGGGGCGGGTCGGGGAGCTGTTTTTT.

The J gene is TRBJ2-5, the V gene TRBV4-2; 12 bases fit TRBD2. The junction had 5 bases not matched to a gene; V was cut back by 4 bases and J by 2 bases. CDR1 and CDR2 (germline): LGHNA, YNFKEQ. CDR3 length equals 16 residues. In nucleotides, the CDR3 is TGTGCCAGCAGCCCAAGGACTAGCGGGGATCAAGAGACCCAGTACTTC. Protein: CASSPRTSGDQETQYF.